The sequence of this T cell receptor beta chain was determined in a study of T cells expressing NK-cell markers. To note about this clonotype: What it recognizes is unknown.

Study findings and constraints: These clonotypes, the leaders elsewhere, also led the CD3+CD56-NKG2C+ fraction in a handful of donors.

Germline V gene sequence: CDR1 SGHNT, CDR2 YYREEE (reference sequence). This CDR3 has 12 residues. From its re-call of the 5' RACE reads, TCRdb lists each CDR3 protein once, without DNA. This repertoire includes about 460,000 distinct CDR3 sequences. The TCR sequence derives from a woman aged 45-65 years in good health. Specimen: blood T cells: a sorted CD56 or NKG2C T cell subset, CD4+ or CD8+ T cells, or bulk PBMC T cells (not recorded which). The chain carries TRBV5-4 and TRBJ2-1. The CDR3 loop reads CASSLAPREQFF.